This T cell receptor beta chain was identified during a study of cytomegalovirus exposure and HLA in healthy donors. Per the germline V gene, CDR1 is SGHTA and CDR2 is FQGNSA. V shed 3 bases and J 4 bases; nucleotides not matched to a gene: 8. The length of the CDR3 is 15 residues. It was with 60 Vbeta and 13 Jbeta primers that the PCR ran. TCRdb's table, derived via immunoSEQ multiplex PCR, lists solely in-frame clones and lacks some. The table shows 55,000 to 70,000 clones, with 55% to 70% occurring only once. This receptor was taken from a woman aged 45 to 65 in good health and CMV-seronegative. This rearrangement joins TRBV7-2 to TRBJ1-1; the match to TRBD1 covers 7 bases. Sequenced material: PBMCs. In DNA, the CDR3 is TGTGCCAGCAGCTTGGTCCACTCAGGGGGCACTGAAGCTTTCTTT. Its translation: CASSLVHSGGTEAFF.